The text below deals with one TCR beta chain. Researchers ran the assay at a deep level. The DNA input per sorted-subset replicate PCR was 150 to 200 ng, corresponding to roughly 30,000 T cell genomes. The protocol was immunoSEQ multiplex PCR, while the TCRdb copy is restricted to in-frame clones and leaves out a portion. Counted here are roughly 2.1 million clones, roughly 91% occurring once; the ten biggest clones make up roughly 1.8%. This entry belongs to a study of shared clonotypes between healthy human individuals. Study details: Participating donors consisted of two women and a few men aged 18 to 49.

Naive CD8 populations comprised CD45RO-negative cells positively selected for CCR7, excluding terminally differentiated effector memory CD45RA+ cells. The CDR3 spans 15 residues. Germline V gene lookup returns CDR1 MRHNA and CDR2 SNTAGT. Trimming left V 6 bases short and J 0 bases short, with 12 bases between. The source is a man in his late teens or twenties in good health. Some clones in this sample may be carry-over from other donors' samples. What was sequenced was naive CD8+ T cells from PBMCs. V usage is TRBV6-4 and J usage is TRBJ1-5, with D hard to call. CDR3 residues: CASRRNYYSNQPQHF. The CDR3 coding sequence is TGTGCCAGCAGGAGAAATTATTATAGCAATCAGCCCCAGCATTTT.